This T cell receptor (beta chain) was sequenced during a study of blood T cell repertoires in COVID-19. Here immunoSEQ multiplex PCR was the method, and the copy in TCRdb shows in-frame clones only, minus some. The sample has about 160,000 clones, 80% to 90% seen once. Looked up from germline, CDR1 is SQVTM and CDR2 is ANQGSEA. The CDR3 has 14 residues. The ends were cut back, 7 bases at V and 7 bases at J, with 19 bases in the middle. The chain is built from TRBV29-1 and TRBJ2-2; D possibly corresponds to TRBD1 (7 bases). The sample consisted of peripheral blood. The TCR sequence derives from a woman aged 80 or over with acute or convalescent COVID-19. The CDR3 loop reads CSAGRLGGLGELFF. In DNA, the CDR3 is TGCAGCGCTGGCAGACTAGGGGGCCTCGGGGAGCTGTTTTTT.